The 20 T cell receptor beta chains below all came from one sample that was sequenced in a study of beta chain bispecific antibodies for T cell cancers. MiXCR, applied by TCRdb to the 5' RACE reads, yields one record per CDR3 protein. The sample lists about 20,000 distinct CDR3 sequences; roughly 3% were seen once. Study outcomes and limitations: Most targeted TRBV signal came from the leukemia cell line cells, not normal T cells.

Their antigen targets remain unknown. Blood mononuclear cells were expanded for 3 days using either OKT3 anti-CD3 antibody or CD3/CD28 beads. Sequences were obtained from healthy donor T cells cultured with leukemia cells. The receptors here all came from a human donor in good health. Some clones in this sample may be carry-over from other donors' samples.

This clonotype was recorded many times. The chain is built from TRBV4-1 and TRBJ2-7; the D is unclear. The CDR3 extends over 15 amino acids. Germline V lookup: CDR1 MGHRA, CDR2 YSYEKL. V lost 4 bases, J lost 4 bases, and 17 bases lay in between. The CDR3 DNA reads TGCGCCAGCAGCCTTGGACGAGCCCAAGATTACGAGCAGTACTTC. The encoded protein is CASSLGRAQDYEQYF.

This clonotype turned up a few times. The chain carries TRBV5-5 and TRBJ1-1, with D perhaps matching TRBD1 (6 bases). Trimming pared 4 bases from V and 0 bases from J, leaving 22 bases between. The CDR3 consists of 18 residues. Looked up from germline, CDR1 is SGHKS and CDR2 is YYEKEE (reference sequence). The CDR3 here is CASSDGFYRRDMNTEAFF. CDR3 DNA: TGTGCCAGCAGCGATGGATTTTACAGACGGGACATGAACACTGAAGCTTTCTTT.

This clonotype was counted at least ten times. The rearrangement uses TRBV9 and TRBJ1-6; no firm D call. CDR3 length: 16 amino acids. CDR1 and CDR2 (germline): SGDLS, YYNGEE. With 1 base removed from V and 7 bases from J, the gap between germline ends came to 15 bases. The CDR3 spells CASSVTPVPRNSPLHF. Written as DNA, the CDR3 is TGTGCCAGCAGCGTAACACCAGTTCCTAGAAATTCACCCCTCCACTTT.

The chain links TRBV5-4 to TRBJ2-5, with 7 bases matching TRBD1. The CDR3 totals 14 residues. V was clipped by 4 bases and J by 0 bases; unmatched bases: 3. In germline, CDR1 is SGHNT, CDR2 YYREEE (reference sequence). CDR3 in amino acids: CASSPGTDQETQYF. CDR3 DNA: TGTGCCAGCAGCCCGGGGACAGACCAAGAGACCCAGTACTTC.

In its sample, this clonotype was seen many times. This chain uses TRBV3-1 with TRBJ2-7, with a weak D call TRBD2 (7 bases). CDR1 and CDR2 (germline): LGHDT, YNNKEL (reference sequence). V was cut by 1 base and J by 5 bases, with 18 bases left in between. The length of the CDR3 is 16 residues. CDR3 coding DNA: TGTGCCAGCAGCCAAGTTTCGGGGGGCCCCCTCGACGAGCAGTACTTC. Its translation is CASSQVSGGPLDEQYF.

This clonotype was detected ten times or more. The rearrangement uses TRBV5-1 and TRBJ2-3; D not certain. The germline CDR1 and CDR2 sequences are SGHRS and YFSETQ. CDR3 size: 14 residues. The ends were cut back, 0 bases at V and 2 bases at J, with 7 bases in the middle. CDR3 in amino acids: CASSLGGTTDTQYF. CDR3 sequence (DNA): TGCGCCAGCAGCTTGGGCGGAACCACAGATACGCAGTATTTT.

The genes are TRBV13 and TRBJ2-7; D perhaps matches TRBD2 (7 bases). The CDR3 has 15 residues. V was cut by 5 bases and J by 0 bases, with 14 bases left in between. Germline V lookup: CDR1 PRHDT, CDR2 FYEKMQ (reference sequence). CDR3: CASSLGGAFSYEQYF. The CDR3 DNA follows: TGTGCCAGCAGCCTGGGGGGGGCTTTCTCCTACGAGCAGTACTTC. Full variable domain (missing parts from reference TRBV13 and TRBJ2-7): AAGVIQSPRHLIKEKRETATLKCYPIPRHDTVYWYQQGPGQDPQFLISFYEKMQSDKGSIPDRFSAQQFSDYHSELNMSSLELGDSALYFCASSLGGAFSYEQYFGPGTRLTVT.

Many counts were recorded for this clonotype. The chain combines TRBV30 with TRBJ1-1; D uncertain. The V end lost 0 bases, the J end lost 2 bases, and 7 bases lay between the germline ends. The CDR3 length is 13 residues. The V gene's germline CDR1 is GTSNPN and CDR2 SVGIG (reference sequence). The CDR3 coding sequence is TGTGCCTGGAGTGTACAATTTAACACTGAAGCTTTCTTT. Its protein product is CAWSVQFNTEAFF. The variable domain in full, with the rest retrieved from reference TRBV30 and TRBJ1-1, is SQTIHQWPATLVQPVGSPLSLECTVEGTSNPNLYWYRQAAGRGLQLLFYSVGIGQISSEVPQNLSASRPQDRQFILSSKKLLLSDSGFYLCAWSVQFNTEAFFGQGTRLTVV.

Ten or more counts support this clonotype. The rearrangement links TRBV3-1 to TRBJ2-1; 9 bases are shared with TRBD2. Germline-derived CDR1 and CDR2 are LGHDT and YNNKEL (reference sequence). Losses at the gene ends were 4 bases for V and 8 bases for J; bases not matched to a gene: 6. The CDR3 spans 14 residues. CDR3 residues: CASSLSGGGDEQFF. CDR3 coding DNA: TGTGCCAGCAGCCTTAGCGGGGGCGGGGATGAGCAGTTCTTC.

This clonotype showed up many times. The chain is built from TRBV6-6 and TRBJ2-1; 10 nucleotides agree with TRBD1. CDR1 and CDR2 from the germline V gene are MNHNY and SVGAGI (reference sequence). This CDR3 is built from 15 residues. The trim removed 8 bases at V and 8 bases at J, leaving 12 bases unmatched. The CDR3 region is CASHPTGQGRDEQFF. CDR3 nucleotides: TGTGCCAGCCATCCGACGGGACAGGGGAGGGATGAGCAGTTCTTC.

This clonotype was seen ten or more times. The genes are TRBV2 and TRBJ2-7, with D maybe TRBD1 (5 bases). Germline-derived CDR1 and CDR2 are SNHLY and FYNNEI. The ends were cut back, 7 bases at V and 4 bases at J, with 14 bases in the middle. CDR3 size: 13 residues. The CDR3 region has the DNA TGTGCCAGCATCCGAGACAGACCATACGAGCAGTACTTC. It codes for CASIRDRPYEQYF.

This clonotype is classed as medium-sized. The chain has TRBV15 and TRBJ1-2, with D uncertain. Looked up from germline, CDR1 is LNHNV and CDR2 is YYDKDF (reference sequence). The CDR3 has 13 amino acids. V dropped 1 base and J dropped 6 bases, with 9 bases sitting between them. CDR3 protein: CATSRVASDGYTF. The CDR3 DNA reads TGTGCCACCAGCAGAGTCGCTTCCGATGGCTACACCTTC.

This clonotype was detected ten times or more. V gene TRBV27 combines with J gene TRBJ2-5; TRBD1 might be the D (6 bases). The CDR3 is made up of 14 amino acids. V lost 3 bases, J lost 4 bases, and 12 bases lay in between. Per germline, CDR1 MNHEY and CDR2 SMNVEV (reference sequence). The CDR3 spells CASSFAGEAETQYF. The CDR3 region has the DNA TGTGCCAGCAGTTTCGCAGGGGAAGCAGAGACCCAGTACTTC.

This clonotype was recorded at least ten times. The chain combines TRBV27 with TRBJ1-5; TRBD1 is a possible D gene (5 bases). Trimming left V 7 bases short and J 5 bases short, with 12 bases between. The germline V gene encodes CDR1 MNHEY and CDR2 SMNVEV (reference sequence). This CDR3 region has 13 residues. This CDR3 is CASMGGGDQPQHF. In nucleotides, the CDR3 is TGTGCCAGCATGGGGGGAGGCGATCAGCCCCAGCATTTT.

This clonotype has at least ten counts. This CDR3 is CASSLTGGQETQYF. As DNA, the CDR3 is TGTGCCAGCAGCTTAACCGGGGGACAAGAGACCCAGTACTTC. The rearrangement uses TRBV7-2 and TRBJ2-5; possibly TRBD2 for D (6 bases). CDR1 is SGHTA and CDR2 is FQGNSA in the germline V gene. The V and J ends lost 2 bases and 2 bases respectively, with 9 bases between them. The CDR3 extends over 14 amino acids.

The table lists this clonotype with a few counts. The V and J genes are TRBV6-1 and TRBJ2-7; no firm D call. The germline V and J ends were trimmed by 3 bases and 3 bases, with 24 bases remaining between them. CDR3 length equals 18 residues. Germline lookup yields CDR1 MNHNS and CDR2 SASEGT. As DNA, the CDR3 is TGTGCCAGCAGTGATCCCTCCCCTGATTACACTGCGCTCTACGAGCAGTACTTC. This sequence encodes CASSDPSPDYTALYEQYF.

This clonotype was seen ten or more times. This chain joins TRBV5-1 and TRBJ2-5; the D gene could be TRBD1 or TRBD2 (5 bases each). Germline V gives CDR1 SGHRS, CDR2 YFSETQ. This CDR3 comprises 13 residues. Trimming pared 5 bases from V and 4 bases from J, leaving 12 bases between. The CDR3 nucleotides read TGCGCCAGCAGGCGAGCGAGGGGAGAGACCCAGTACTTC. Its translation: CASRRARGETQYF.

This clonotype was counted between two and nine times. The V call is TRBV6-1, the J call TRBJ2-7; D not resolved. In germline, CDR1 is MNHNS, CDR2 SASEGT. This CDR3 region has 14 residues. V was cut by 1 base and J by 4 bases, with 11 bases left in between. CDR3 amino acids: CASSEEQQIYEQYF. The CDR3, as DNA: TGTGCCAGCAGTGAAGAACAGCAGATATACGAGCAGTACTTC.

This clonotype was counted at least ten times. The chain recombines TRBV27 with TRBJ2-3; 9 positions agree with TRBD1. Germline V gene data show CDR1 as MNHEY and CDR2 as SMNVEV (reference sequence). There are 17 residues in the CDR3. The junction had 6 bases not matched to a gene; V was cut back by 0 bases and J by 2 bases. CDR3 region: CASSLSGTGIYTDTQYF. DNA of the CDR3: TGTGCCAGCAGTTTATCCGGGACAGGGATTTACACAGATACGCAGTATTTT.

This clonotype was picked up many times. CDR3 coding DNA: TGCAGCGTTGAAGGGGGATCCGGGGAGCTGTTTTTT. This gives the protein CSVEGGSGELFF. The chain couples TRBV29-1 to TRBJ2-2; D is undetermined. The germline V gene encodes CDR1 SQVTM and CDR2 ANQGSEA. This CDR3 is 12 amino acids long. V was cut by 1 base and J by 6 bases, with 6 bases left in between.